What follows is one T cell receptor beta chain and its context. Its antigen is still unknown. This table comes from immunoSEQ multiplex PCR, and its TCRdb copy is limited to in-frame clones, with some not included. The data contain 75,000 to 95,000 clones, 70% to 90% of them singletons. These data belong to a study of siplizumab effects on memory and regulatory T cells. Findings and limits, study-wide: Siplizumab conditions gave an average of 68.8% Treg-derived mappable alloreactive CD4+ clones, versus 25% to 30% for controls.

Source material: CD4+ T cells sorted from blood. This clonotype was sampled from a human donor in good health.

Written as DNA, the CDR3 is TGTGCCAGCAGTCCTAGAGTACTAGCGGGGGGACTGGAGACCCAGTACTTC. It encodes CASSPRVLAGGLETQYF. The chain employs TRBV27 and TRBJ2-5; 12 bases map to TRBD2. Germline CDR1 MNHEY, CDR2 SMNVEV (reference sequence). The CDR3 is 17 residues long. The V gene end was trimmed by 5 bases and the J gene end by 5 bases; junction bases not matched to a gene: 12.